Listed below are T cell receptor beta chains from one sample, sequenced in a study of shared clonotypes between healthy human individuals. Clones were read by immunoSEQ multiplex PCR, and TCRdb kept only the in-frame ones, dropping some. The sample shows more than 2,000,000 clones, over 90% of them seen only once. The sequenced material came from naive CD4+ T cells from PBMCs. The receptor set was obtained from a man aged 18 to 30 in good health. Some clones in this sample may be carry-over from other donors' samples. The conserved cysteine and the conserved F or W are not part of the CDR3 here. Fields, in order: clone size, V gene, CDR3 protein. Where a row states a size, it is once, few, many or the class of an expanded clone; other rows omit it.

clone_size: NA; v_call: TRBV11-2; cdr3_aa: ASSLGTWEKLF
clone_size: NA; v_call: TRBV27; cdr3_aa: ASSSRPGANIQY
clone_size: NA; v_call: TRBV11-3; cdr3_aa: ASSLLGTSGRAGELF
clone_size: NA; v_call: TRBV6-6; cdr3_aa: ASDQGVGGYT
clone_size: once; v_call: TRBV11-2; cdr3_aa: ASSFQDSRETQY
clone_size: few; v_call: TRBV5-5; cdr3_aa: ASISQLNTEAF
clone_size: NA; v_call: TRBV9; cdr3_aa: ASSVGGGMDGYT
clone_size: NA; v_call: TRBV7-6; cdr3_aa: ATGWGGPYTGELF
clone_size: NA; v_call: TRBV5-1; cdr3_aa: ASSRGTSGNQETQY
clone_size: NA; v_call: TRBV5-1; cdr3_aa: ASSKSGLRDGNNEQF
clone_size: NA; v_call: TRBV5-1; cdr3_aa: ASSLSAGNYEQY
clone_size: NA; v_call: TRBV7-2; cdr3_aa: ASSSGLAGETQY
clone_size: NA; v_call: TRBV9; cdr3_aa: ASSVARETCNEQF
clone_size: once; v_call: TRBV19; cdr3_aa: ASSTDRAGYT
clone_size: NA; v_call: TRBV11-2; cdr3_aa: ASSITGPGYEQY
clone_size: NA; v_call: TRBV2; cdr3_aa: ASSETASSGNTIY
clone_size: NA; v_call: TRBV27; cdr3_aa: ASRPWGTDTQY
clone_size: NA; v_call: TRBV7-9; cdr3_aa: ASSLTAGAF
clone_size: NA; v_call: TRBV7-9; cdr3_aa: ASSLDRLSNTEAF
clone_size: NA; v_call: TRBV7-2; cdr3_aa: ASSPMTDEKLF
clone_size: NA; v_call: TRBV6-5; cdr3_aa: ASSSARTYEQY
clone_size: NA; v_call: TRBV11-1; cdr3_aa: ASSITGGTRVSGELF
clone_size: NA; v_call: TRBV28; cdr3_aa: ASSLEQVRAGEQY
clone_size: NA; v_call: TRBV5-1; cdr3_aa: ASSQGSTGNEQF
clone_size: NA; v_call: TRBV27; cdr3_aa: ASSLGRFQETQY
clone_size: NA; v_call: TRBV25-1; cdr3_aa: ASSGLAGYRTDTQY
clone_size: NA; v_call: TRBV2; cdr3_aa: ASNRGSGDTQY
clone_size: NA; v_call: TRBV9; cdr3_aa: ASSSREVGLRRTETQY
clone_size: NA; v_call: TRBV6-1; cdr3_aa: ASRKESSGAYEQY
clone_size: NA; v_call: TRBV19; cdr3_aa: ASSIGGKNTEAF
clone_size: NA; v_call: TRBV27; cdr3_aa: ASSLSIGAVGEQY
clone_size: NA; v_call: TRBV6-5; cdr3_aa: ASTLDRFGGNTIY
clone_size: NA; v_call: TRBV5-1; cdr3_aa: ASSLVGNGEKLF
clone_size: NA; v_call: TRBV7-3; cdr3_aa: ASSSDYSGELF
clone_size: NA; v_call: TRBV9; cdr3_aa: ASSVDSGTGNLNTEAF
clone_size: NA; v_call: TRBV11-2; cdr3_aa: ASSFVRGRGPYEQY
clone_size: NA; v_call: TRBV6-5; cdr3_aa: ASRAGFKQY
clone_size: NA; v_call: TRBV6-1; cdr3_aa: ASTSRTSGNEQF
clone_size: NA; v_call: TRBV6-6; cdr3_aa: ASTLRGGTYNEQF
clone_size: NA; v_call: TRBV25-1; cdr3_aa: ASSEFGRPANYGYT
clone_size: NA; v_call: TRBV21-1; cdr3_aa: ASKRQGLSSYEQY
clone_size: NA; v_call: TRBV6-1; cdr3_aa: ASSDLMSGRPAYEQY
clone_size: NA; v_call: TRBV28; cdr3_aa: ASTPWTGGAYEQY
clone_size: NA; v_call: TRBV29-1; cdr3_aa: SASRGSGYLLDGNTIY